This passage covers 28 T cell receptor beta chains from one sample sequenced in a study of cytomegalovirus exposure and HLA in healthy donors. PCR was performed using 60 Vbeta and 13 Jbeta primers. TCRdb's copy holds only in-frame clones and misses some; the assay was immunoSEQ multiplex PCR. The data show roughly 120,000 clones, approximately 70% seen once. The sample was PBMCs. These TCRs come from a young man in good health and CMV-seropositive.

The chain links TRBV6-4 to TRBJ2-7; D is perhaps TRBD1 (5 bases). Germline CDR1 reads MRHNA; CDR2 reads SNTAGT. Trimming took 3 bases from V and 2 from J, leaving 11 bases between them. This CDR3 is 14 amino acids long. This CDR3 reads CASSDSTATYEQYV. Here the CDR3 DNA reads TGTGCCAGCAGTGATTCGACAGCTACCTACGAGCAGTACGTC.

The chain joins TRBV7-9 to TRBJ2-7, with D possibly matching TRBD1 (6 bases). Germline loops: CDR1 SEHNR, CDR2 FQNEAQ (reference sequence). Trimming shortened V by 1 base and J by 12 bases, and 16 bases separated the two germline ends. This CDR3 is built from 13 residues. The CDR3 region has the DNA TGTGCCAGCAGCTTAGGAGAGGGGGTACCGTTGTACTTC. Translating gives CASSLGEGVPLYF.

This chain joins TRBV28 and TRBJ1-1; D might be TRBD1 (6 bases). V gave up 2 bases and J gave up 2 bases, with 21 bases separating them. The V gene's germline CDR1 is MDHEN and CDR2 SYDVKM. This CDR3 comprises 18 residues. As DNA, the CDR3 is TGTGCCAGCAGTTTACGGGCAGGGGTATACTCTGGAAACACTGAAGCTTTCTTT. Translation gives CASSLRAGVYSGNTEAFF.

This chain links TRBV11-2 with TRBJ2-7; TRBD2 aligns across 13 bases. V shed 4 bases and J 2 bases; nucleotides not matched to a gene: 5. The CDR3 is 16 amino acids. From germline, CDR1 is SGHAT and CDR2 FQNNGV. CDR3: CASSSGLAGFTYEQYF. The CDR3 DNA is TGTGCCAGCAGCTCGGGACTAGCGGGGTTTACCTACGAGCAGTACTTC.

The CDR3 DNA reads as TGCGCCAGCAGCCAAGAACAGGATCTCACTGAAGCTTTCTTT. Its protein product is CASSQEQDLTEAFF. This chain uses TRBV4-1 with TRBJ1-1; a weak D match, TRBD1 (5 bases). Germline-derived CDR1 and CDR2 are MGHRA and YSYEKL. V was shortened by 0 bases and J by 4 bases, with 9 bases between the two germline ends. This CDR3 has 14 amino acids.

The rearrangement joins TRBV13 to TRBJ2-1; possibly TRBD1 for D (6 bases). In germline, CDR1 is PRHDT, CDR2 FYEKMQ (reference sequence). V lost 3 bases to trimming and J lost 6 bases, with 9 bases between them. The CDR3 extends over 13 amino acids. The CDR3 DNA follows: TGTGCCAGCAGCTTGGACAGCTTCAATGAGCAGTTCTTC. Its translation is CASSLDSFNEQFF.

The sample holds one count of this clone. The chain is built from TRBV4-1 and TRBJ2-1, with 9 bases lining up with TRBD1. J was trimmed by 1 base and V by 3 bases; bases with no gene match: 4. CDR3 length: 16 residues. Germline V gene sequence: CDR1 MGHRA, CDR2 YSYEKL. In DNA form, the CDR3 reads TGCGCCAGCAGCCACGACGGGACAGGGTCCTACAATGAGCAGTTCTTC. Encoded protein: CASSHDGTGSYNEQFF.

The CDR3: CASRMGLTGGNTDTQYF. DNA for the CDR3: TGTGCCAGCAGGATGGGACTAACGGGGGGGAACACAGATACGCAGTATTTT. This chain uses TRBV7-3 with TRBJ2-3, with 8 bases that match TRBD2. The CDR3 runs 17 residues. From germline, CDR1 is SGHTA and CDR2 FQGTGA. Trimming removed 6 bases from V and 2 bases from J; junction bases left unmatched: 13.

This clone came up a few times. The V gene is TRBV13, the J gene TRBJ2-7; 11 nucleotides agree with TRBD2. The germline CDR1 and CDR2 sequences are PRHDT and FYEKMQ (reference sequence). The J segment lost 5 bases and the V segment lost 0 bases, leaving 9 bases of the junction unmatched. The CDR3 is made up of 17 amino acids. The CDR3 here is CASSLGRIAGGPDEQYF. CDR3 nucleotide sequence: TGTGCCAGCAGCTTAGGCCGGATAGCGGGGGGGCCAGACGAGCAGTACTTC.

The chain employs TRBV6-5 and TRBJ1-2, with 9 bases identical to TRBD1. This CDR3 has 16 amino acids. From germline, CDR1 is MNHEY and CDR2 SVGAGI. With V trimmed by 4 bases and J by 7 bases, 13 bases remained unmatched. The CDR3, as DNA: TGTGCCAGCAGTTCCAGACCGTGGACAGGGGAGAGTGGCTACACCTTC. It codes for CASSSRPWTGESGYTF.

The CDR3 coding sequence is TGCGCCAGCAGCCCATTGTCTTCGCGGGGCTATGGCTACACCTTC. Amino acids: CASSPLSSRGYGYTF. The chain uses TRBV5-1 and TRBJ1-2; D unclear. The V end was cut by 4 bases, the J end by 4 bases, with 17 bases between. The germline gives CDR1 SGHRS, CDR2 YFSETQ. CDR3 length: 15 residues.

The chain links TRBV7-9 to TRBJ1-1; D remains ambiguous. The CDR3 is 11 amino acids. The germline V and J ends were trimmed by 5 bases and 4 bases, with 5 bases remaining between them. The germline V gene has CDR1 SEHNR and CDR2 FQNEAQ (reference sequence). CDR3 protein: CASSLGTEAFF. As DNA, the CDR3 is TGTGCCAGCAGCCTCGGCACTGAAGCTTTCTTT.

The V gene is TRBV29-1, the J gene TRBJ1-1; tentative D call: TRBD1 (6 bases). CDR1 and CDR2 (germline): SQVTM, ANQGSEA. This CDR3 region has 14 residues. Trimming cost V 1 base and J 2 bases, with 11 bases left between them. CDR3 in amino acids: CSVEVRGRNTEAFF. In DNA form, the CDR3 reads TGCAGCGTTGAAGTCAGGGGTCGTAACACTGAAGCTTTCTTT.

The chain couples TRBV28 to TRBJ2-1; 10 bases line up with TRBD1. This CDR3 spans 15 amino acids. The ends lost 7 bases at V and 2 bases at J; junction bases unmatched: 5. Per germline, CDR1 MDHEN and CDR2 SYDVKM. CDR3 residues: CASNRDRGPYNEQFF. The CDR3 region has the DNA TGTGCCAGCAATCGTGACAGGGGGCCCTACAATGAGCAGTTCTTC.

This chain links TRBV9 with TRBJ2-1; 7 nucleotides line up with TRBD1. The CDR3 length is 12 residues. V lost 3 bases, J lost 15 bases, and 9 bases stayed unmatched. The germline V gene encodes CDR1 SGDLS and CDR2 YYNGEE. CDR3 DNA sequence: TGTGCCAGCAGCGGCGCGACAGGGACGACGTTCTTC. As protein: CASSGATGTTFF.

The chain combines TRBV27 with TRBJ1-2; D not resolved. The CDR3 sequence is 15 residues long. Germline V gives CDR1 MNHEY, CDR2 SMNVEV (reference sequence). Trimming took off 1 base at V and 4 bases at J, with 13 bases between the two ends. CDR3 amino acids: CASSLLPPKSYGYTF. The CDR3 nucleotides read TGTGCCAGCAGTTTATTACCCCCCAAGAGCTATGGCTACACCTTC.

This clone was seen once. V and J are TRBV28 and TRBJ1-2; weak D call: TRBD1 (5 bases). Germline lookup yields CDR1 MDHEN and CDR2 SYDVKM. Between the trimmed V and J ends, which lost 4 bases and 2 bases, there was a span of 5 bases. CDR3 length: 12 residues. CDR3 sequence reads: CASSWGNYGYTF. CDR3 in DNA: TGTGCCAGCAGTTGGGGCAACTATGGCTACACCTTC.

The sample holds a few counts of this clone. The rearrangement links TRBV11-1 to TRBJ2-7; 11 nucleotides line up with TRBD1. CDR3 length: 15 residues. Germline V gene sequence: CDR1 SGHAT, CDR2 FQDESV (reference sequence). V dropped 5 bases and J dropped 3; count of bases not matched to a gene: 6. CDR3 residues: CASSQSDRGLYEQYF. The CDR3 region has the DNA TGTGCCAGCAGCCAGTCGGACAGGGGGCTCTACGAGCAGTACTTC.

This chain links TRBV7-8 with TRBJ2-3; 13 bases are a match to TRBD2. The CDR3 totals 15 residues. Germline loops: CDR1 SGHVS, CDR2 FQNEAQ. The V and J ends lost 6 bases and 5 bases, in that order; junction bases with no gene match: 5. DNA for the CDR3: TGTGCCAGCAGATTCGGACTAGCGGGGGAAGATACGCAGTATTTT. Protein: CASRFGLAGEDTQYF.

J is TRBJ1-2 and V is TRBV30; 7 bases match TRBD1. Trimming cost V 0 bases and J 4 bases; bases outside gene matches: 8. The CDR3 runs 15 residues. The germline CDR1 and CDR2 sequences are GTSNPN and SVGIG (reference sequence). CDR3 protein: CAWSVQGTAFYGYTF. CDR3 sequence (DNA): TGTGCCTGGAGTGTACAAGGGACAGCCTTCTATGGCTACACCTTC. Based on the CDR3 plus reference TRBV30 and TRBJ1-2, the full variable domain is SQTIHQWPATLVQPVGSPLSLECTVEGTSNPNLYWYRQAAGRGLQLLFYSVGIGQISSEVPQNLSASRPQDRQFILSSKKLLLSDSGFYLCAWSVQGTAFYGYTFGSGTRLTVV.

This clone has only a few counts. CDR3 residues: CASSTGALMAGELFF. Written as DNA, the CDR3 is TGTGCCAGCAGCACAGGGGCTTTAATGGCCGGGGAGCTGTTTTTT. The chain carries TRBV11-3 and TRBJ2-2, with 7 bases fitting TRBD1. The CDR3 is made up of 15 amino acids. Per the germline V gene, CDR1 is SGHNT and CDR2 is YENEEA. Losses at the gene ends were 5 bases for V and 6 bases for J; bases not matched to a gene: 9. The complete variable domain, with remaining parts taken from reference TRBV11-3 and TRBJ2-2, reads EAGVVQSPRYKIIEKKQPVAFWCNPISGHNTLYWYLQNLGQGPELLIRYENEEAVDDSQLPKDRFSAERLKGVDSTLKIQPAELGDSAVYLCASSTGALMAGELFFGEGSRLTVL.

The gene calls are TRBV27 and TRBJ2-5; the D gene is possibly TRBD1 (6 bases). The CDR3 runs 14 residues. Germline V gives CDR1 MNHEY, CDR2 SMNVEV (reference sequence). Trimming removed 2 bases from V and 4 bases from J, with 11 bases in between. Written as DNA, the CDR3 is TGTGCCAGCAGTTTAGGACAGTCAACAGAGACCCAGTACTTC. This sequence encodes CASSLGQSTETQYF.

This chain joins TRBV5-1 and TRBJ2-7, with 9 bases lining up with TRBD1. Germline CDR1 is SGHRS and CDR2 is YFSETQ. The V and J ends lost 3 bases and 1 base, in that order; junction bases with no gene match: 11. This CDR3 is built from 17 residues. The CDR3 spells CASSSGQGWRRSYEQYF. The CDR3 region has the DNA TGCGCCAGCAGCTCTGGACAGGGGTGGAGAAGATCCTACGAGCAGTACTTC. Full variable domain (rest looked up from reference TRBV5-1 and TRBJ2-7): KAGVTQTPRYLIKTRGQQVTLSCSPISGHRSVSWYQQTPGQGLQFLFEYFSETQRNKGNFPGRFSGRQFSNSRSEMNVSTLELGDSALYLCASSSGQGWRRSYEQYFGPGTRLTVT.

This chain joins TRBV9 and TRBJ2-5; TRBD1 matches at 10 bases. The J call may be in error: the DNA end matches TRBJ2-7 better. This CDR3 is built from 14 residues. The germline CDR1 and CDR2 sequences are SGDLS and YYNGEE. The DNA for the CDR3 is TGTGCCAGCAGCGTAGGACAGGGGGCATCCGAGCAGTACTTC. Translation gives CASSVGQGASEQYF.

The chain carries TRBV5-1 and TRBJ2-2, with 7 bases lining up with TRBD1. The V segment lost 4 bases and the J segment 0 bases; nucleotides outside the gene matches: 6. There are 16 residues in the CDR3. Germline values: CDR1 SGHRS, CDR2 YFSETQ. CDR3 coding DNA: TGCGCCAGCAGCGACACCGGGACAGCGAACACCGGGGAGCTGTTTTTT. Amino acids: CASSDTGTANTGELFF. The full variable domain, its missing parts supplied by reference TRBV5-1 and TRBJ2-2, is KAGVTQTPRYLIKTRGQQVTLSCSPISGHRSVSWYQQTPGQGLQFLFEYFSETQRNKGNFPGRFSGRQFSNSRSEMNVSTLELGDSALYLCASSDTGTANTGELFFGEGSRLTVL.

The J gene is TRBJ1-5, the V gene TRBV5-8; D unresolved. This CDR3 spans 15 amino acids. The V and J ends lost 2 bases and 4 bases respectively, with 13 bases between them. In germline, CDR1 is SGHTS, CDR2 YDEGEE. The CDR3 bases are TGTGCCAGCAGCTTAAAACAGTACCTTAATCAGCCCCAGCATTTT. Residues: CASSLKQYLNQPQHF.

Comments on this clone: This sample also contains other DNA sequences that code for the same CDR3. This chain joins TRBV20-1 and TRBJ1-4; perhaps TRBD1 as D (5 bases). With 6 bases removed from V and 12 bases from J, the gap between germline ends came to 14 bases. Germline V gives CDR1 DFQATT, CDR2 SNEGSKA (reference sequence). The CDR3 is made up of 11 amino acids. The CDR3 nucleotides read TGCAGTGCCAGGTGGGGGGAAGAACTGTTTTTT. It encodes CSARWGEELFF.

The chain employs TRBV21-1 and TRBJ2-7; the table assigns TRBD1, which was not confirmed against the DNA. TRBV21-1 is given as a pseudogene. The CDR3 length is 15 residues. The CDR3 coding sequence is TGTGCCAGCAGCAAAGGTGGCAGGGGAACCTACGAGCAGTACTTC. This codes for CASSKGGRGTYEQYF.